These 17 T cell receptor beta chains originate from one sample sequenced in a study of spatial heterogeneity in lung cancer. Documented time point: blood at routine non-recurrence follow-up after resection. No cells were sorted before sequencing. The whole RNA sequenced was extracted from tumor, nontumor lung or frozen PBMC. In TCRdb, the 5' RACE reads were re-called with MiXCR into one record per CDR3 protein. The repertoire holds 95,000 to 130,000 distinct CDR3 sequences, with 10% to 15% as singletons. Sequencing was performed on PBMCs, taken at follow-up. These receptors originate from a male donor with early-stage non-small cell lung cancer.

This clonotype was picked up many times. The V call is TRBV18, the J call TRBJ1-2; D perhaps matches TRBD1 (5 bases). The CDR3 consists of 14 residues. The germline V gene encodes CDR1 KGHSH and CDR2 LQKENI. Trimming removed 3 bases at V and 2 bases at J, with 10 bases between. The CDR3 is CASSPREFNYGYTF. The DNA of the CDR3 is TGTGCCAGCTCACCCAGGGAGTTCAACTATGGCTACACCTTC. The whole variable domain, remainder taken from reference TRBV18 and TRBJ1-2, is NAGVMQNPRHLVRRRGQEARLRCSPMKGHSHVYWYRQLPEEGLKFMVYLQKENIIDESGMPKERFSAEFPKEGPSILRIQQVVRGDSAAYFCASSPREFNYGYTFGSGTRLTVV.

In this sample, this clonotype turned up many times. The chain recombines TRBV6-5 with TRBJ1-1, with 8 bases that match TRBD1. The CDR3 is 14 amino acids. The germline V gene encodes CDR1 MNHEY and CDR2 SVGAGI. The J segment lost 5 bases and the V segment lost 3 bases, leaving 5 bases of the junction unmatched. The CDR3 DNA reads as TGTGCCAGCAGTTATGTGACAGGGGTTACTGAAGCTTTCTTT. It encodes CASSYVTGVTEAFF.

The chain uses TRBV15 and TRBJ1-3, with TRBD1 identical over 7 bases. Germline assignment: CDR1 LNHNV and CDR2 YYDKDF (reference sequence). This CDR3 is 17 amino acids long. After removal of 2 bases from V and 1 base from J, the junction contained 8 bases not matched to a gene. The CDR3 loop is CATSRRYQQGSGNTIYF. The CDR3, as DNA: TGTGCCACCAGCAGAAGATACCAACAGGGGTCTGGAAACACCATATATTTT.

In its sample, this clonotype was seen a few times. This chain connects TRBV18 to TRBJ1-5; the D is unclear. Germline CDR1 is KGHSH and CDR2 is LQKENI. CDR3 length: 15 residues. Trimming took off 3 bases at V and 0 bases at J, with 9 bases between the two ends. This chain's CDR3 is CASSPPGNSNQPQHF. The CDR3 DNA follows: TGTGCCAGCTCACCGCCCGGTAATAGCAATCAGCCCCAGCATTTT. Full variable domain (remainder filled in from reference TRBV18 and TRBJ1-5): NAGVMQNPRHLVRRRGQEARLRCSPMKGHSHVYWYRQLPEEGLKFMVYLQKENIIDESGMPKERFSAEFPKEGPSILRIQQVVRGDSAAYFCASSPPGNSNQPQHFGDGTRLSIL.

The chain carries TRBV2 and TRBJ2-3; possibly TRBD1 or TRBD2 for D (6 bases each). CDR3 length: 14 residues. V lost 5 bases, J lost 4 bases, and 13 bases lay in between. Looked up from germline, CDR1 is SNHLY and CDR2 is FYNNEI. The CDR3 bases are TGTGCCAGCAGTCAACAAAGGGGGGCAGATACGCAGTATTTT. Translation gives CASSQQRGADTQYF.

This chain uses TRBV12-3 or TRBV12-4 with TRBJ1-1; D perhaps matches TRBD1 (6 bases). The CDR3 runs 13 residues. The V end lost 8 bases, the J end lost 3 bases, and 13 bases lay between the germline ends. DNA of the CDR3: TGTGCCAGCCAGAGGGGGGGGCACACTGAAGCTTTCTTT. Translating it yields CASQRGGHTEAFF.

This clonotype has more than one count but fewer than ten. The chain uses TRBV7-8 and TRBJ2-7; the D is unclear. The CDR3 has 13 amino acids. Trimming cost V 5 bases and J 2 bases, with 10 bases left between them. CDR1 SGHVS and CDR2 FQNEAQ come from the germline V gene. The CDR3 protein is CASSPYPPYEQYF. CDR3 bases: TGTGCCAGCAGCCCCTACCCTCCCTACGAGCAGTACTTC.

This clonotype was observed at least ten times. The chain uses TRBV7-9 and TRBJ2-1; D gene unclear. The CDR3 is made up of 15 amino acids. Trimming stripped 5 bases from V and 7 bases from J, with 18 bases between. Germline lookup yields CDR1 SEHNR and CDR2 FQNEAQ (reference sequence). The DNA of the CDR3 is TGTGCCAGCAGCCCCAAGCGACGGATGGGTAATGAGCAGTTCTTC. It encodes CASSPKRRMGNEQFF.

This clonotype was counted many times. V and J are TRBV5-1 and TRBJ2-2; D remains ambiguous. Germline assignment: CDR1 SGHRS and CDR2 YFSETQ. Trimming took off 7 bases at V and 3 bases at J, with 13 bases between the two ends. The CDR3 has 14 amino acids. The CDR3 protein is CASVPGSHTGELFF. CDR3 nucleotide sequence: TGCGCCAGCGTCCCAGGCAGTCACACCGGGGAGCTGTTTTTT.

This clonotype was recorded at least ten times. The chain recombines TRBV18 with TRBJ1-5; D is uncertain. The CDR3 contains 13 residues. Between the trimmed V and J ends, which lost 3 bases and 2 bases, there was a span of 5 bases. Germline CDR1 and CDR2: KGHSH and LQKENI. The CDR3 coding sequence is TGTGCCAGCTCACCCGGGGGCAATCAGCCCCAGCATTTT. It codes for CASSPGGNQPQHF.

This clonotype was counted only a few times. The genes are TRBV19 and TRBJ1-5; weak D call: TRBD1 (6 bases). Between the trimmed V and J ends, which lost 8 bases and 0 bases, there was a span of 17 bases. The CDR3 covers 16 residues. Germline V gives CDR1 LNHDA, CDR2 SQIVND (reference sequence). CDR3 bases: TGTGCCAGTGTCCCTCGGACAGCGACTAGCAATCAGCCCCAGCATTTT. Protein: CASVPRTATSNQPQHF. Drawing the rest from reference TRBV19 and TRBJ1-5, the complete variable domain is DGGITQSPKYLFRKEGQNVTLSCEQNLNHDAMYWYRQDPGQGLRLIYYSQIVNDFQKGDIAEGYSVSREKKESFPLTVTSAQKNPTAFYLCASVPRTATSNQPQHFGDGTRLSIL.

In this sample, this clonotype turned up a few times. J is TRBJ1-5 and V is TRBV2; D call uncertain. Trimming removed 7 bases at V and 0 bases at J, with 16 bases between. This CDR3 spans 16 amino acids. The germline V gene has CDR1 SNHLY and CDR2 FYNNEI. CDR3 region: CASKPQWGYSNQPQHF. The CDR3, as DNA: TGTGCCAGCAAACCCCAGTGGGGTTATAGCAATCAGCCCCAGCATTTT.

This clonotype was observed at least ten times. The rearrangement links TRBV29-1 to TRBJ1-1; D remains ambiguous. The V and J ends lost 6 bases and 0 bases respectively, with 5 bases between them. The CDR3 runs 11 residues. Germline CDR1 reads SQVTM; CDR2 reads ANQGSEA. The CDR3 loop reads CSVVMNTEAFF. The CDR3 DNA is TGCAGCGTAGTTATGAACACTGAAGCTTTCTTT. Full variable domain (remainder filled in from reference TRBV29-1 and TRBJ1-1): SAVISQKPSRDICQRGTSLTIQCQVDSQVTMMFWYRQQPGQSLTLIATANQGSEATYESGFVIDKFPISRPNLTFSTLTVSNMSPEDSSIYLCSVVMNTEAFFGQGTRLTVV.

V and J are TRBV27 and TRBJ1-5; tentatively, D is TRBD1 (5 bases). The CDR3 is made up of 15 amino acids. V was clipped by 6 bases and J by 5 bases, with 17 bases between them. Germline V gene sequence: CDR1 MNHEY, CDR2 SMNVEV (reference sequence). The CDR3 region has the DNA TGTGCCAGCAGATCCGGACAAGGACCCCATCAGCCCCAGCATTTT. Its translation: CASRSGQGPHQPQHF.

This clonotype was seen many times. The chain carries TRBV14 and TRBJ1-1; D possibly corresponds to TRBD1 (5 bases). CDR3 length: 15 residues. Trimming left V 1 base short and J 0 bases short, with 9 bases between. CDR1 is SGHDN and CDR2 is FVKESK in the germline V gene. In DNA form, the CDR3 reads TGTGCCAGCAGCCAAGCGAAGGGGCTGAACACTGAAGCTTTCTTT. Translation: CASSQAKGLNTEAFF.

This clonotype was observed at least ten times. This chain joins TRBV20-1 and TRBJ1-5; D unclear. The CDR3 loop spans 14 amino acids. The V gene lost 5 bases and the J gene lost 4 bases, with 15 bases spanning the gap. Germline assignment: CDR1 DFQATT and CDR2 SNEGSKA (reference sequence). The CDR3 region has the DNA TGCAGTGCTTCCTACACGTTGCGTAATCAGCCCCAGCATTTT. Translating it yields CSASYTLRNQPQHF.

This clonotype was seen at least ten times. V gene TRBV29-1 combines with J gene TRBJ2-4; no clear D. The CDR3 loop spans 13 amino acids. The ends were cut back, 3 bases at V and 5 bases at J, with 11 bases in the middle. Germline V gene lookup returns CDR1 SQVTM and CDR2 ANQGSEA. This CDR3 is CSVDRLTQNIQYF. Here the CDR3 DNA reads TGCAGCGTTGACCGATTAACCCAAAACATTCAGTACTTC.